Listed below are T cell receptor beta chains from one sample, sequenced in a study of blood T cell repertoires in COVID-19. Assay used: immunoSEQ multiplex PCR; TCRdb lists only in-frame clones, some missing. The sample holds around 260,000 clones, approximately 85% seen once. Sequenced material: peripheral blood. The receptors were sampled from a human donor in a cohort sampled during active COVID-19. CDR3s include the opening cysteine and the closing phenylalanine or tryptophan. A D gene is named only where the DNA matches it firmly. Only some rows state a clone size, as once, few, many or a class for expanded clones.

D,V,size,J,DNA,CDR3
.,TRBV6-2/TRBV6-3,.,TRBJ2-2,TGTGCCAGCAGCGAGGGAGCGAACACCGGGGAGCTGTTTTTT,CASSEGANTGELFF
.,TRBV7-2,.,TRBJ2-2,TGTGCCAGCAGCTTATATGGCTCCGGGGAGCTGTTTTTT,CASSLYGSGELFF
.,TRBV7-2,once,TRBJ1-5,TGTGCCAGCAGCTTAGGGGCTCAGGTCTTCAATCAGCCCCAGCATTTT,CASSLGAQVFNQPQHF
.,TRBV5-1,.,TRBJ1-2,TGCGCCAGCAGCTCTGGACTCGCTAACTATGGCTACACCTTC,CASSSGLANYGYTF
TRBD1,TRBV11-2,.,TRBJ2-1,TGTGCCAGTAGGGACAGGGCCCATGAGCAGTTCTTC,CASRDRAHEQFF
.,TRBV5-1,.,TRBJ2-4,TGCGCCAGCAGCGGGGTGATCGGGGACATTCAGTACTTC,CASSGVIGDIQYF
.,TRBV19,.,TRBJ1-5,TGTGCCAGTAGTATGGCGGCTTCGAATCAGCCCCAGCATTTT,CASSMAASNQPQHF
.,TRBV7-2,few,TRBJ2-7,TGTGCCAGCAGCTTTGGGGAGAGCTCCTACGAGCAGTACTTC,CASSFGESSYEQYF
TRBD1,TRBV18,.,TRBJ1-1,TGTGCCAGCTCACTCGACAGGGGGCAGAGTGAAGCTTTCTTT,CASSLDRGQSEAFF
TRBD2,TRBV11-3,.,TRBJ2-2,TGTGCCAGCAGCACCGGACTAGCGAACACCGGGGAGCTGTTTTTT,CASSTGLANTGELFF
.,TRBV4-1,.,TRBJ2-1,TGCGCCAGCAGCCAAGATGGAGCAGGGATTCTTTCCAATGAGCAGTTCTTC,CASSQDGAGILSNEQFF
TRBD2,TRBV28,.,TRBJ2-7,TGTGCCAGCAGACTAGCGGGCTCCTACGAGCAGTACTTC,CASRLAGSYEQYF
.,TRBV2,.,TRBJ1-3,TGTGCCAGCGGGGAGTATGCCGGAAACACCATATATTTT,CASGEYAGNTIYF
.,TRBV6-5,.,TRBJ2-1,TGTGCCAGCAGTTGGGGTAGGGGTGAGCAGTTCTTC,CASSWGRGEQFF
.,TRBV19,.,TRBJ2-5,TGTGCCAGTACCACTAGCTCCAAAGAGACCCAGTACTTC,CASTTSSKETQYF
TRBD2,TRBV11-2,.,TRBJ2-1,TGTGCCAGCAGCCCAGCGGGAGGGGCGGTTTACAATGAGCAGTTCTTC,CASSPAGGAVYNEQFF
.,TRBV7-9,.,TRBJ2-7,TGTGCCAGCAGCTTAGGACGGACTCAGATCTACGAGCAGTACTTC,CASSLGRTQIYEQYF
TRBD2,TRBV2,.,TRBJ2-1,TGTGCCAGCAGCAGACGGACTAGCGGGAGTGGTGAGCAGTTCTTC,CASSRRTSGSGEQFF
TRBD2,TRBV20-1,.,TRBJ2-5,TGCAGTGCTAGTTTGCGGGAGAGTGGGATAGAGACCCAGTACTTC,CSASLRESGIETQYF
.,TRBV24-1,.,TRBJ2-1,TGTGCCACCGGCGGGGCGGGGAGCAATGAGCAGTTCTTC,CATGGAGSNEQFF
.,TRBV2,few,TRBJ1-2,TGTGCCAGCAGTAGTAGACAGAATAACACCTTC,CASSSRQNNTF
.,TRBV28,.,TRBJ2-5,TGTGCCAGCAGACCGTCGGGGGTCGACGAGACCCAGTACTTC,CASRPSGVDETQYF
.,TRBV19,.,TRBJ2-7,TGTGCCAGTAGTAACGATTTTGGAGCGAGCGAGCAGTACTTC,CASSNDFGASEQYF
TRBD2,TRBV5-1,.,TRBJ2-7,TGCGCCAGCAGGGCACTAGCGGACTACGAGCAGTACTTC,CASRALADYEQYF
TRBD2,TRBV18,.,TRBJ2-7,TGTGCCAGCTCACAATCCGGGACTAGCGGGAGGTTTACCTACGAGCAGTACTTC,CASSQSGTSGRFTYEQYF
.,TRBV3-1/TRBV3-2,.,TRBJ2-3,TGTGCCAGCCGACTTCTCTCCACAGATACGCAGTATTTT,CASRLLSTDTQYF
TRBD1,TRBV9,.,TRBJ2-4,TGTGCCAGCAGCCCGCAGGGGGCGACCAAAAACATTCAGTACTTC,CASSPQGATKNIQYF
.,TRBV28,.,TRBJ1-1,TGTGCCAGCAGTTCCTTGGGGGGGGAGAACACTGAAGCTTTCTTT,CASSSLGGENTEAFF
TRBD1,TRBV30,.,TRBJ1-2,TGTGCCTGGTTACGACAGGGGGCGGATGGCTACACCTTC,CAWLRQGADGYTF
.,TRBV18,.,TRBJ1-2,TGTGCCAGCTCACCAACGACAGGCAGCAATGGCTACACCTTC,CASSPTTGSNGYTF
.,TRBV7-2,.,TRBJ1-1,TGTGCCAGCAGCTTACTGCGCAGGGTAACTTCTGAAGCTTTCTTT,CASSLLRRVTSEAFF
.,TRBV2,once,TRBJ1-1,TGTGCCAGCACCAGTGGAGTACTGAACACTGAAGCTTTCTTT,CASTSGVLNTEAFF
.,TRBV15,.,TRBJ1-1,TGTGCCACCAGCAGCGTGGCAGGAGGAGCTTTCTTT,CATSSVAGGAFF
.,TRBV3-1/TRBV3-2,.,TRBJ2-7,TGTGCCAGCAGCTACTCCGACAAAGCGCAGTACTTC,CASSYSDKAQYF
.,TRBV2,.,TRBJ2-5,TGTGCCAGCAGCGAAGGGCCGCTTAGCCGGGAGACCCAGTACTTC,CASSEGPLSRETQYF
TRBD2,TRBV3-1/TRBV3-2,.,TRBJ2-3,TGTGCCAGCAGCCCTGGACTAGGCGGGATGGATACGCAGTATTTT,CASSPGLGGMDTQYF
TRBD1,TRBV5-6,once,TRBJ1-2,TGTGCCAGCAGCTTGGGACAGGGGGGTCGTAACTATGGCTACACCTTC,CASSLGQGGRNYGYTF
TRBD2,TRBV6-2/TRBV6-3,many,TRBJ2-1,TGTGCCAGCAGCCCTCCCCGAGCCGGGAGGGCCCAAAATGAGCAGTTCTTC,CASSPPRAGRAQNEQFF
.,TRBV15,.,TRBJ2-4,TGTGCCACCAGCAGAGATAGGGGGGGCCCCGCCAAAAACATTCAGTACTTC,CATSRDRGGPAKNIQYF
TRBD2,TRBV7-6,few,TRBJ2-1,TGTGCCAGCACCCCTGGGAGGGCGGGACTCCACGCGAATGAGCAGTTCTTC,CASTPGRAGLHANEQFF
.,TRBV9,.,TRBJ2-3,TGTGCCAGCAGCCGAGACTACGGTAGCACAGATACGCAGTATTTT,CASSRDYGSTDTQYF
.,TRBV10-3,.,TRBJ1-4,TGTGCCATCAGCAGGACACTTAATGAAAAACTGTTTTTT,CAISRTLNEKLFF
.,TRBV2,once,TRBJ2-3,TGTGCCAGCAGTGCTAATGTAGATACGCAGTATTTT,CASSANVDTQYF
.,TRBV28,.,TRBJ2-7,TGTGCCAGCACCGTGACTAGCTCCTACGAGCAGTACTTC,CASTVTSSYEQYF
.,TRBV4-3,.,TRBJ1-5,TGCGCCAGCAGCCAAGTCGCGGGCTTTGGCAATCAGCCCCAGCATTTT,CASSQVAGFGNQPQHF
.,TRBV5-6,.,TRBJ1-3,TGTGCCAGCAGCCCTTGGGGGGACTTAGGAAACACCATATATTTT,CASSPWGDLGNTIYF
.,TRBV1,.,TRBJ2-1,TGCACCAGCAGACCCGGGTCTGCTGTCCTCGGTAATGAGCAGTTCTTC,CTSRPGSAVLGNEQFF
.,TRBV18,.,TRBJ2-7,TGTGCCAGCTCACCAGCTATGGGGAGAAGCGAGCAGTACTTC,CASSPAMGRSEQYF
.,TRBV7-9,.,TRBJ2-1,TGTGCCAGCAGCTTAACAGGTGGGGATGATGAGCAGTTCTTC,CASSLTGGDDEQFF
.,TRBV6-1,.,TRBJ1-1,TGTGCCAGCAGTGAAGCGACAGCTATGAACACTGAAGCTTTCTTT,CASSEATAMNTEAFF
.,TRBV28,.,TRBJ1-2,TGTGCCAGCAGTTTCCCAGGGCGGTATGGCTACACCTTC,CASSFPGRYGYTF